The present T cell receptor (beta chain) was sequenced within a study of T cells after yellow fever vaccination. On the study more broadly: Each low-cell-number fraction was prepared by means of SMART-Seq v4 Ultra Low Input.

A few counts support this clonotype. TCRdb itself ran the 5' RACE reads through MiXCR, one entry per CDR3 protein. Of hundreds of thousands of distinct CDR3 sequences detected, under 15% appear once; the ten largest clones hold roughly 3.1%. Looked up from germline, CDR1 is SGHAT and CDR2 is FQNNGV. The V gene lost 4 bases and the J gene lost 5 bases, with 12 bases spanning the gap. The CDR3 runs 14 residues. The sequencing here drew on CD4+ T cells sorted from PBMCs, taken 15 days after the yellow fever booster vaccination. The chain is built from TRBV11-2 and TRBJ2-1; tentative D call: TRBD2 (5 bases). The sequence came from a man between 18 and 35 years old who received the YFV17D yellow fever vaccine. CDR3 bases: TGTGCCAGCAGCTCTCAGAGGGAGAACAATGAGCAGTTCTTC. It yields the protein CASSSQRENNEQFF.